The entry below gives a single T cell receptor beta chain sequence along with its context. These data come from a study of blood T cells in healthy people across ages. This CDR3 contains 14 residues. The germline V gene encodes CDR1 LNHDA and CDR2 SQIVND (reference sequence). The V end was cut by 1 base, the J end by 10 bases, with 14 bases between. The second PCR ran roughly 7 to 11 cycles with a sample-barcoded 5' primer and J-beta primers. TCRdb re-called the 5' RACE reads through MiXCR, storing one row per CDR3 protein. The sample yields approximately 1,700,000 distinct CDR3 sequences, 30% to 40% seen once.

This TCR derives from a human donor in good health. The rearrangement uses TRBV19 and TRBJ2-1, with D tentatively TRBD2 (5 bases). The specimen sequenced was blood. The CDR3 here is CASSIGPGLMEQFF. The CDR3 DNA is TGTGCCAGTAGTATAGGCCCTGGACTTATGGAGCAGTTCTTC.